Described below is a single TCR beta chain sequence and its context. Its target antigen remains unknown. Base-call qualities are not available, and no considerably larger clone is one nucleotide away. Library creation used PCR. Sequencing was carried out with an Illumina HiSeq 2500. TCR libraries were prepared with molecular barcoding, using unique molecular identifiers to normalize TCRbeta repertoire quantification. TCRdb itself trimmed the public reads at Q25 with fastp, ran MiXCR and retained productive beta chains. Records with the same CDR3 protein are collapsed into one entry carrying the most frequent genes and DNA. The sample records approximately 1,000,000 distinct CDR3 sequences, about 29% of which are singletons. In total, the top ten clones hold 25% to 35% of the sample. The meaning of the sample's treatment or condition label: allogeneic hematopoietic cell transplantation with graft depleted of TCRalphabeta T cells and CD19 B cells. TCRalphabeta/CD19-depleted allogeneic hematopoietic cell grafts were given to the transplant recipients, all of whom were children.

The sample belongs to a study of T-cell reconstitution after alpha-beta-depleted transplantation in children (dated by TCRdb to the mid-2010s). Regarding the complete study: Using TCR repertoire profiling, the study followed T-cell immune reconstitution in a quantitative way in children after TCRalphabeta/CD19-depleted allogeneic hematopoietic cell transplantation.

Findings and caveats that apply to the study as a whole: The high TCRbeta diversity at day 60 in some patients was ascribed to recipient T cells and intrathymic progenitors that had survived conditioning. The apparently early recovery of alphabetaT-cell counts about two months after transplant reportedly depended on only several hundred rapidly expanded clones that came from non-depleted graft cells. The frequencies of hyperexpanded clones fell over the following months, and after one year, T-cell counts and TCRbeta diversity were mostly attributed to newly produced T cells.

A distance of 17 bases separates the germline ends of V and J, which lose 6 bases and 0 bases respectively. From the germline V gene (reference sequence), CDR1 is LGHDT and CDR2 is YNNKEL. Including cysteine and phenylalanine, the CDR3 has 16 amino acids. The read is trimmed to its CDR3 DNA, 48 bases read in frame from base 1. The TCR originated in a boy in the first two years of life who had a stem cell transplant for SCID, so the T cells may come from the graft donor. Rearrangement joined TRBV3-1 to TRBJ2-5; no confident D gene assignment can be made. The source was PBMCs, mostly from graft donor cells, collected 360 days after TCRalphabeta/CD19-depleted stem cell transplant. DNA sequence: TGTGCCAGCAGTCGAAGCCCCCCTCCGTACCAAGAGACCCAGTACTTC. Translated, this gives CASSRSPPPYQETQYF.